This is a list of T cell receptor beta chains from one sample in a study of cytotoxic CD8 clonotypes in ibrutinib-treated CLL. Only in-frame clones appear in the TCRdb table, and some are missing; sequencing was by immunoSEQ multiplex PCR. The repertoire holds approximately 80,000 clones, about 86% seen once, with 5% to 6% in the top ten. Material: PBMCs, obtained before ibrutinib treatment. These receptors all stem from a human donor with chronic lymphocytic leukemia. Each CDR3 is given with its conserved first and last residue. D genes are given only for firm matches. Rows give clone size only sometimes, using once, few, many, or a class for an expanded clone.

>TRBJ2-7|TRBD2|TRBV23-1|.
TGCGCCAGCAGTCAATCCGTAGCGGGAGCCCCGTGGATCCTCTACGAGCAGTACTTC
CASSQSVAGAPWILYEQYF
>TRBJ2-2|TRBD2|TRBV5-1|.
TGCGCCAGCAGCCTTAGCGGGAGCGACACCGGGGAGCTGTTTTTT
CASSLSGSDTGELFF
>TRBJ2-3|.|TRBV20-1|.
TGCAGTGCTAGACCTGAGCTCTCGCAGTATTTT
CSARPELSQYF
>TRBJ2-1|.|TRBV4-1|.
TGCGCCAGCAGCCAAGAACAGAATCCCTACAATGAGCAGTTCTTC
CASSQEQNPYNEQFF
>TRBJ1-5|.|TRBV11-3|.
TGTGCCAGCAGCTCACAACCAAATCAGCCCCAGCATTTT
CASSSQPNQPQHF
>TRBJ2-3|.|TRBV27|.
TGTGCCAGCAGATTACCTAGCACAGATACGCAGTATTTT
CASRLPSTDTQYF
>TRBJ2-2|TRBD2|TRBV10-3|few
TGTGCCATCAGGAAAAATGCGCCGGGACTAGCGGCCAACACCGGGGAGCTGTTTTTT
CAIRKNAPGLAANTGELFF
>TRBJ1-1|.|TRBV28|.
TGTGCCAGCCGGGGGACATTTGAAGCTTTCTTT
CASRGTFEAFF
>TRBJ2-6|.|TRBV7-3|once
TGTGCCAGCAGCTTAATTGGTGGGGCCAACGTCCTGACTTTC
CASSLIGGANVLTF
>TRBJ2-7|.|TRBV11-2|.
TGTGCCAGCAGCTTTACCTCGGGACACCAATCCGGGCAGTACTTC
CASSFTSGHQSGQYF
>TRBJ1-5|.|TRBV2|.
TGTGCCAGCAGTGACCGAGGGGTTGGCAATCAGCCCCAGCATTTT
CASSDRGVGNQPQHF
>TRBJ2-7|.|TRBV5-1|.
TGCGCCAGCAGCTTGGCGCCCCCCCGGTACGAGCAGTACTTC
CASSLAPPRYEQYF
>TRBJ1-1|.|TRBV6-1|.
TGTGCCAGCTCGAGGGGTGGCTGGGGCACTGAAGCTTTCTTT
CASSRGGWGTEAFF
>TRBJ1-1|.|TRBV2|.
TGTGCCAGCAGTGACAGGGCTGGCACTGAAGCTTTCTTT
CASSDRAGTEAFF
>TRBJ2-7|.|TRBV19|.
TGTGCCAGTAGTACCCAGGGAAGAGGGGGGGGATACTACGAGCAGTACTTC
CASSTQGRGGGYYEQYF
>TRBJ2-1|TRBD2|TRBV4-2|.
TGTGCCAGCAGCCGACGGGGGGGTGGCGAGGGCTCCTACAATGAGCAGTTCTTC
CASSRRGGGEGSYNEQFF
>TRBJ2-1|TRBD2|TRBV19|many
TGTGCCAGTAGTATAGATCTATGGGCTAGCGGGAGGTTTGAGCAGTTCTTC
CASSIDLWASGRFEQFF
>TRBJ2-5|.|TRBV11-3|.
TGTGCCAGCAGCTTAGACAGGTCGGAGACCCAGTACTTC
CASSLDRSETQYF